These T cell receptor beta chains were read from a single sample in a study of blood T cell repertoires in COVID-19. Assay used: immunoSEQ multiplex PCR; TCRdb lists only in-frame clones, some missing. The sample contains 150,000 to 200,000 clones, about 88% of which appear only once. The sample taken for sequencing was peripheral blood. The source of these receptors is a man between 60 and 70 years old with active or convalescent COVID-19. Each CDR3 is given with its conserved first and last residue. Fields, in order: J gene, V gene, CDR3 protein.

TRBJ1-3 | TRBV29-1 | CSVAQGRSGNTIYF
TRBJ2-7 | TRBV5-1 | CASSLGASGRYEQYF
TRBJ2-2 | TRBV7-9 | CASSLYVTGELFF
TRBJ1-1 | TRBV29-1 | CSISPGSMTGAKEAFF
TRBJ1-5 | TRBV7-8 | CASSQRSQGHQPQHF
TRBJ1-2 | TRBV7-9 | CASSLVTWGQGGYTF
TRBJ2-7 | TRBV28 | CASSFYRGVDEQYF
TRBJ1-3 | TRBV7-8 | CASSHHRGIAGNTIYF
TRBJ2-2 | TRBV9 | CASSVNPGGVSLYTGELFF
TRBJ2-3 | TRBV7-9 | CASSPQRGGLTDTQYF
TRBJ2-1 | TRBV10-1 | CASSGLAGGPYNEQFF
TRBJ1-2 | TRBV10-3 | CAISELWTPANYGYTF
TRBJ2-3 | TRBV9 | CASSVDRGLDTQYF
TRBJ1-2 | TRBV30 | CALQGNYGYTF
TRBJ2-4 | TRBV18 | CASSSLTGTGLAKNIQYF
TRBJ1-2 | TRBV11-2 | CASSLNSYGYTF
TRBJ1-2 | TRBV4-1 | CASSQDEGGGGYTF
TRBJ2-7 | TRBV5-4 | CASSLGSGVGYEQYF
TRBJ1-2 | TRBV2 | CASSGQGAGYGYTF
TRBJ1-3 | TRBV6-5 | CASSLAGQGGNTIYF
TRBJ1-2 | TRBV5-1 | CASSRQSYGYTF
TRBJ1-1 | TRBV19 | CASSTGQGTNTEAFF
TRBJ2-7 | TRBV7-9 | CASSHETGHYEQYF
TRBJ1-1 | TRBV13 | CASSMQGYVSEAFF
TRBJ2-1 | TRBV6-1 | CASSEASGSFYNEQFF
TRBJ1-6 | TRBV3-1/TRBV3-2 | CASSPPGAGSPLHF
TRBJ2-7 | TRBV30 | CAWSVAGGGAYEQYF
TRBJ2-2 | TRBV30 | CAWSVPRLAGGLGELFF
TRBJ2-1 | TRBV6-6 | CASSHGTSGSYNEQFF
TRBJ2-2 | TRBV7-9 | CASRFTSSGRDGGELFF
TRBJ1-2 | TRBV15 | CATSSWSGSKNYGYTF
TRBJ1-4 | TRBV9 | CASSVANEREKLFF
TRBJ1-3 | TRBV5-4 | CASSMKQGSGSGNTIYF
TRBJ2-1 | TRBV4-2 | CASSQSRRQGNNEQFF
TRBJ2-3 | TRBV7-2 | CASSSRSGRVTIADTQYF
TRBJ2-5 | TRBV2 | CASTRTSGSRETQYF
TRBJ2-7 | TRBV29-1 | CSVAGDSYEQYF
TRBJ2-1 | TRBV25-1 | CASSPAGVYNEQFF
TRBJ2-1 | TRBV6-2/TRBV6-3 | CASSYEAGYNEQFF
TRBJ1-2 | TRBV10-3 | CAISAQSYGYTF
TRBJ2-1 | TRBV9 | CASSFRLADYNEQFF
TRBJ1-2 | TRBV2 | CASSEGQGGYGYTF
TRBJ1-1 | TRBV7-9 | CASSPVYRQDSTEAFF
TRBJ2-7 | TRBV5-5 | CASSRENPYEQYF
TRBJ2-1 | TRBV7-2 | CASVRGHSGSEQFF
TRBJ2-1 | TRBV19 | CASSPSGSLLEQFF
TRBJ2-7 | TRBV3-1/TRBV3-2 | CASSQGLGSDEQYF